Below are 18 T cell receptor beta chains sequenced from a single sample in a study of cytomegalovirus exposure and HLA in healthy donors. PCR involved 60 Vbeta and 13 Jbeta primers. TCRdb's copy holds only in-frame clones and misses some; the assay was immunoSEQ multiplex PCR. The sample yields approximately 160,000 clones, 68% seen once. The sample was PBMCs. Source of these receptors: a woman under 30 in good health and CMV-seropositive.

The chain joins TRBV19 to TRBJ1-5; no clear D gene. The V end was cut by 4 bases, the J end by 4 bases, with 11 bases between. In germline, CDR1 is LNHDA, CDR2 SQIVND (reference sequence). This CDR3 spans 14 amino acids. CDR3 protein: CASSRSGTNQPQHF. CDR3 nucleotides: TGTGCCAGTAGTAGATCAGGTACTAATCAGCCCCAGCATTTT.

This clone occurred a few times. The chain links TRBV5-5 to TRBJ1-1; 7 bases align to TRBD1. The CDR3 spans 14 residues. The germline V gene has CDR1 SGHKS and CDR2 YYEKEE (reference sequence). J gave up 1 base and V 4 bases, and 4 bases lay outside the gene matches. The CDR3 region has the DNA TGTGCCAGCAGCCCCGGGACAGCGAACACTGAAGCTTTCTTT. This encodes CASSPGTANTEAFF. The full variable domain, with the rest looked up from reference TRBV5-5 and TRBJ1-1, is DAGVTQSPTHLIKTRGQQVTLRCSPISGHKSVSWYQQVLGQGPQFIFQYYEKEERGRGNFPDRFSARQFPNYSSELNVNALLLGDSALYLCASSPGTANTEAFFGQGTRLTVV.

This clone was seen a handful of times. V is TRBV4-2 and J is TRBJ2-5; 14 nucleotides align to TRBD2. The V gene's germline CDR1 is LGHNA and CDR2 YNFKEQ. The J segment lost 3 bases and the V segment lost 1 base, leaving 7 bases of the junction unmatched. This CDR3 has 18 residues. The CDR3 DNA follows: TGTGCCAGCAGCCAAGGGACTAGCGGGGGGAAGGGGGAAGAGACCCAGTACTTC. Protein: CASSQGTSGGKGEETQYF.

Here the CDR3 DNA reads TGTGCCAGTAGTCTAGGGACAGGGGACAATGAGCAGTTCTTC. As protein: CASSLGTGDNEQFF. The chain is built from TRBV19 and TRBJ2-1; 10 bases agree with TRBD1. The CDR3 extends over 14 amino acids. Germline V CDR1 and CDR2: LNHDA, SQIVND (reference sequence). J lost 5 bases, V lost 5 bases, and 3 bases had no gene match.

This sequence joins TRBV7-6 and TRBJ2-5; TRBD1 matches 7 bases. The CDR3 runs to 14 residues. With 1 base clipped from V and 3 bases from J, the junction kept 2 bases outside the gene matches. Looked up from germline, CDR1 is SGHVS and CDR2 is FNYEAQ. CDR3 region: CASSLGQGKETQYF. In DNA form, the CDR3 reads TGTGCCAGCAGCTTAGGACAGGGAAAAGAGACCCAGTACTTC.

The CDR3 reads CASSQDSKYEQYF. DNA of the CDR3: TGCGCCAGCAGCCAAGATAGTAAATACGAGCAGTACTTC. The chain is built from TRBV4-1 and TRBJ2-7; D is unresolved. Trimming removed 0 bases at V and 4 bases at J, with 7 bases between. Germline CDR1 MGHRA, CDR2 YSYEKL. This CDR3 spans 13 amino acids.

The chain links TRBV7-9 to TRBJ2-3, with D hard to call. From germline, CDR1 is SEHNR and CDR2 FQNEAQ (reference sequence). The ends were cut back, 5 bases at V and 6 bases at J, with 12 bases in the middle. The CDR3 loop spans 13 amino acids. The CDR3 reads CASSNSRVDTQYF. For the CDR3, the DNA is TGTGCCAGCAGCAACTCCCGGGTGGATACGCAGTATTTT.

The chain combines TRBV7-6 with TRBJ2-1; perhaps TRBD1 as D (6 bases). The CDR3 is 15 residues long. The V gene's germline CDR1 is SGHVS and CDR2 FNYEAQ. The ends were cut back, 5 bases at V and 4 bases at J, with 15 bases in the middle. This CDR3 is CASSPGAGPYNEQFF. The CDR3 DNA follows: TGTGCCAGCAGCCCAGGGGCGGGCCCTTACAATGAGCAGTTCTTC.

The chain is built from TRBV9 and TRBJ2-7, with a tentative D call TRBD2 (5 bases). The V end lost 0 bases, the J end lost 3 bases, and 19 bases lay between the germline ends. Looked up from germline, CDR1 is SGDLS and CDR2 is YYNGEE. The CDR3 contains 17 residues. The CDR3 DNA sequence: TGTGCCAGCAGCGTAGGGGATCTGGCGGGCTTGATCTACGAGCAGTACTTC. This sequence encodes CASSVGDLAGLIYEQYF.

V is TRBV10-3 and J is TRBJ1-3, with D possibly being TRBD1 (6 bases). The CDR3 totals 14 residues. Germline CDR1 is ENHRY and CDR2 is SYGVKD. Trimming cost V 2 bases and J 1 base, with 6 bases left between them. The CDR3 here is CAISETGSGNTIYF. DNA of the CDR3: TGTGCCATCAGTGAGACAGGGTCTGGAAACACCATATATTTT.

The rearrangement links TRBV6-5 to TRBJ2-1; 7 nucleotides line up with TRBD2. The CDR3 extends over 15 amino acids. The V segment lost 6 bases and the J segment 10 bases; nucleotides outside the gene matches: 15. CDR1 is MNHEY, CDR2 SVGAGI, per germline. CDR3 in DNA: TGTGCCAGCAGCCAACAGCCCCGGGGGACTATCGAGCAGTTCTTC. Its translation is CASSQQPRGTIEQFF.

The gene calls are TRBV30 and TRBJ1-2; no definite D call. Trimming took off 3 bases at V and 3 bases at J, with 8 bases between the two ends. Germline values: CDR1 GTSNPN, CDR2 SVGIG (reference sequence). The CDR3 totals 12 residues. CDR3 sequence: CAWRTQYYGYTF. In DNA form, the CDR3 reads TGTGCCTGGAGGACACAGTACTATGGCTACACCTTC. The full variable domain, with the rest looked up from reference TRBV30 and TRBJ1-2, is SQTIHQWPATLVQPVGSPLSLECTVEGTSNPNLYWYRQAAGRGLQLLFYSVGIGQISSEVPQNLSASRPQDRQFILSSKKLLLSDSGFYLCAWRTQYYGYTFGSGTRLTVV.

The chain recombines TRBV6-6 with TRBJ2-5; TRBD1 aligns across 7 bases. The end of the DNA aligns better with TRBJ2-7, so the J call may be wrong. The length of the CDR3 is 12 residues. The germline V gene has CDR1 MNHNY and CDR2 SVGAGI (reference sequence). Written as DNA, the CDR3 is TGTGCCAGCAGTACAGGGGCCTACGAGCAGTACTTC. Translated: CASSTGAYEQYF.

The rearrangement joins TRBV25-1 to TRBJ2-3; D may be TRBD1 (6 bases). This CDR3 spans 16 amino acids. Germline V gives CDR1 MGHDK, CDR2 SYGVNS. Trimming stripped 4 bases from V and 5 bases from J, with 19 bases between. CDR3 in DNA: TGTGCCAGCAGTGCTACACAGGGACGTATGTTAGATACGCAGTATTTT. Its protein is CASSATQGRMLDTQYF.

CDR3 DNA: TGCGCCAGCAGTGAGTCGGGCCAGGGGAACACTGAAGCTTTCTTT. This sequence encodes CASSESGQGNTEAFF. V usage is TRBV10-1 and J usage is TRBJ1-1, with D maybe TRBD1 (5 bases). V was trimmed by 0 bases and J by 1 base, leaving 9 bases between them. CDR1 and CDR2 (germline): WNHNN, SYGVQD (reference sequence). The CDR3 extends over 15 amino acids.

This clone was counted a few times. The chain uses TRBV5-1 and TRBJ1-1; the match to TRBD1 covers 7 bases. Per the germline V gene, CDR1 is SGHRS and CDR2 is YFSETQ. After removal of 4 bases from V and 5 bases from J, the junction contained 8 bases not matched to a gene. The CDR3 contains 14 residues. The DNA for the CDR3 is TGCGCCAGCAGCGTCCCTGCCAGGGGGACTGAAGCTTTCTTT. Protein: CASSVPARGTEAFF.

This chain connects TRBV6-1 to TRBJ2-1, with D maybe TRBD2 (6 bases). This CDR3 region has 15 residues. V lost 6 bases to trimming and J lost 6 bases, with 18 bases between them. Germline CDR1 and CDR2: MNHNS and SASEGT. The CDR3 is CASSLTSVPRNEQFF. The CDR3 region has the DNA TGTGCCAGCAGCTTGACTAGTGTGCCCCGCAATGAGCAGTTCTTC.

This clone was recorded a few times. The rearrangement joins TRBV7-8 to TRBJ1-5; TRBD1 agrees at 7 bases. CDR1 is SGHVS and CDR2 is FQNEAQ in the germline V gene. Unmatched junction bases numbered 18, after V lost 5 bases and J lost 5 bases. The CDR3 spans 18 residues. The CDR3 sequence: CASSAPQWQGELDQPQHF. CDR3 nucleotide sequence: TGTGCCAGCAGCGCGCCACAATGGCAGGGGGAGTTGGATCAGCCCCAGCATTTT.